The 2 T cell receptor beta chains given below trace back to one sample, sequenced in a study of blood T cell repertoires in COVID-19. Data came from immunoSEQ multiplex PCR; TCRdb stores just in-frame clones and leaves some out. Of 95,000 to 110,000 clones listed, about nine tenths are singletons. What was sequenced was peripheral blood. These receptors all stem from a woman under 40 with acute or convalescent COVID-19.

The V gene is TRBV28, the J gene TRBJ2-7, with 11 bases fitting TRBD2. J gave up 4 bases and V 9 bases, and 5 bases lay outside the gene matches. The V gene's germline CDR1 is MDHEN and CDR2 SYDVKM. This CDR3 contains 13 residues. The CDR3 region is CASRTSGSYEQYF. The CDR3 DNA is TGTGCCAGTAGAACTAGCGGGAGTTACGAGCAGTACTTC. The whole variable domain, filled in from reference TRBV28 and TRBJ2-7, reads DVKVTQSSRYLVKRTGEKVFLECVQDMDHENMFWYRQDPGLGLRLIYFSYDVKMKEKGDIPEGYSVSREKKERFSLILESASTNQTSMYLCASRTSGSYEQYFGPGTRLTVT.

The V call is TRBV28, the J call TRBJ2-6; 8 bases are shared with TRBD1. The CDR3 extends over 15 amino acids. Trimming at V came to 6 bases and at J to 2 bases, leaving 3 bases not matched to a gene. The germline gives CDR1 MDHEN, CDR2 SYDVKM. Here the CDR3 DNA reads TGTGCCAGCAGAGTACAGGGGGCTGGGGCCAACGTCCTGACTTTC. Encoded protein: CASRVQGAGANVLTF.